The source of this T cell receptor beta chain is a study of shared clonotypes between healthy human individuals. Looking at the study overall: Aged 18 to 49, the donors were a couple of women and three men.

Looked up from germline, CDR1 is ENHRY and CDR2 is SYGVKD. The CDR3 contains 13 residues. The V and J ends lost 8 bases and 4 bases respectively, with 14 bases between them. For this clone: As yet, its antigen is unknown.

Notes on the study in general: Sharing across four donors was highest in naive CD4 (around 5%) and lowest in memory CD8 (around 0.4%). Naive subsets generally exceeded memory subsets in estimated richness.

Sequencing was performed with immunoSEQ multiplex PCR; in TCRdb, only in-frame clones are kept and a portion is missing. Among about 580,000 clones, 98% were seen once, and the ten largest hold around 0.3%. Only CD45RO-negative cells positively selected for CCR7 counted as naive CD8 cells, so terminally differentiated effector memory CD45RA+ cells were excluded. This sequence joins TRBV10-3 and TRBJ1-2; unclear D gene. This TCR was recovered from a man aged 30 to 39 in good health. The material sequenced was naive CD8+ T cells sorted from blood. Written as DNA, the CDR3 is TGTGCCATCTATGTCCAAGGGATCTATGGCTACACCTTC. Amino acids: CAIYVQGIYGYTF.